This paragraph reports one T cell receptor beta chain. Its antigen is not identified. Germline-derived CDR1 and CDR2 are SGHTA and FQGNSA. The CDR3 extends over 11 amino acids. Trimming took 5 bases from V and 8 from J; bases not matched to a gene: 0. TCRdb's copy holds only in-frame clones and misses some; the assay was immunoSEQ multiplex PCR. Among 15,000 or so clones listed, 91% were seen once. This sample was taken from a study of circulating and synovial CD4+ cells in juvenile arthritis. Donors were patients with active juvenile idiopathic arthritis. Study-wide findings and caveats: Some such blood samples were as oligoclonal as synovium.

Sample: CD4+ T cells from blood. The receptor comes from a human donor with juvenile idiopathic arthritis. The genes are TRBV7-2 and TRBJ1-2; 9 nucleotides match TRBD1. CDR3 DNA sequence: TGTGCCAGCAGCACAGGGGGCGGCTACACCTTC. This codes for CASSTGGGYTF.